These T cell receptor beta chains were read from a single sample in a study of T cells after yellow fever vaccination. In TCRdb, the 5' RACE reads were re-called with MiXCR into one record per CDR3 protein. The sample has 40,000 to 55,000 distinct CDR3 sequences, approximately 6.6% seen once; the top ten hold 20% to 25%. This sample comprised CD8+ T cells not binding an NS4B(214-222) dextramer, sorted from PBMCs, obtained about 49 days after the first yellow fever vaccination. The receptors were sampled from a young man who received the YFV17D yellow fever vaccine. CDR3s include the opening cysteine and the closing phenylalanine or tryptophan. The order of the fields is clone size, J gene, V gene, D gene, CDR3 protein, CDR3 DNA. D genes are given only for firm matches. Size is stated for part of the rows, as once, few or many counts, or as a class when the clone is expanded.

few | TRBJ2-1 | TRBV7-6 | TRBD2 | CASSPHPGLAEYNEQFF | TGTGCCAGCAGCCCACACCCGGGACTAGCGGAATACAATGAGCAGTTCTTC
few | TRBJ2-3 | TRBV7-9 | . | CASSSPGGSTDTQYF | TGTGCCAGCAGCTCCCCCGGGGGTAGCACAGATACGCAGTATTTT
many | TRBJ2-5 | TRBV3-1 | . | CASSQVFQETQYF | TGTGCCAGCAGCCAAGTGTTCCAAGAGACCCAGTACTTC
few | TRBJ2-3 | TRBV11-2 | . | CASSLDADTQYF | TGTGCCAGCAGCTTAGACGCAGATACGCAGTATTTT
few | TRBJ2-5 | TRBV5-4 | . | CASSLLWGGDGGQETQYF | TGTGCCAGCAGCTTGCTGTGGGGGGGCGACGGAGGGCAAGAGACCCAGTACTTC
. | TRBJ2-3 | TRBV4-3 | . | CASSQDLVGASTDTQYF | TGCGCCAGCAGCCAAGATCTTGTTGGGGCTAGCACAGATACGCAGTATTTT
. | TRBJ1-2 | TRBV4-1 | . | CASSQRTDSRYGYTF | TGCGCCAGCAGCCAGCGAACCGACAGCCGCTATGGCTACACCTTC
many | TRBJ2-3 | TRBV6-2/TRBV6-3 | . | CASTRLITDTQYF | TGTGCCAGCACGCGCCTTATCACAGATACGCAGTATTTT
many | TRBJ2-3 | TRBV4-3 | TRBD1 | CASSQDQEAGQGSDTQYF | TGCGCCAGCAGCCAAGATCAGGAGGCGGGACAGGGGTCAGATACGCAGTATTTT
few | TRBJ1-4 | TRBV4-2 | TRBD1 | CASSQDPGQGAEKLFF | TGTGCCAGCAGCCAAGACCCCGGACAGGGGGCTGAAAAACTGTTTTTT
many | TRBJ1-6 | TRBV5-1 | . | CASSSRRARNSPLHF | TGCGCCAGCAGCTCCCGCAGGGCCCGTAATTCACCCCTCCACTTT
many | TRBJ1-1 | TRBV12-3/TRBV12-4 | . | CASSPAAYTEAFF | TGTGCCAGCAGCCCAGCGGCCTACACTGAAGCTTTCTTT
many | TRBJ2-1 | TRBV12-3/TRBV12-4 | TRBD2 | CASSNSGVYYNEQFF | TGTGCCAGCAGTAACAGCGGGGTGTACTACAATGAGCAGTTCTTC
. | TRBJ2-7 | TRBV27 | . | CASSSGRNYEQYF | TGTGCCAGCAGTTCAGGACGGAACTACGAGCAGTACTTC
few | TRBJ1-1 | TRBV5-5 | TRBD1 | CASSLFSGGPEAFF | TGTGCCAGCAGCTTGTTTTCAGGGGGCCCTGAAGCTTTCTTT
many | TRBJ2-5 | TRBV7-9 | . | CASSPPGQYQETQYF | TGTGCCAGCAGCCCTCCGGGGCAGTACCAAGAGACCCAGTACTTC
few | TRBJ1-1 | TRBV11-2 | TRBD1 | CASNHGGQGPTEAFF | TGTGCCAGCAACCACGGAGGACAGGGGCCGACTGAAGCTTTCTTT
few | TRBJ2-3 | TRBV7-9 | . | CASRPGGPFDTQYF | TGTGCCAGCAGACCCGGGGGTCCGTTTGATACGCAGTATTTT
. | TRBJ1-2 | TRBV20-1 | . | CSFYTPHGYTF | TGCAGCTTCTATACCCCCCATGGCTACACCTTC
few | TRBJ2-7 | TRBV27 | . | CASRKPGPTYEQYF | TGTGCCAGCAGGAAACCGGGCCCTACCTACGAGCAGTACTTC
few | TRBJ1-2 | TRBV20-1 | . | CSAYPPGQINYGYTF | TGCAGTGCTTACCCACCGGGACAAATAAACTATGGCTACACCTTC
. | TRBJ1-5 | TRBV27 | . | CASRGGGPNQPQHF | TGTGCCAGCCGCGGAGGGGGGCCGAATCAGCCCCAGCATTTT
. | TRBJ1-2 | TRBV7-9 | . | CASSTTGFWSYGYTF | TGTGCCAGCAGCACGACAGGTTTCTGGAGCTATGGCTACACCTTC
. | TRBJ2-1 | TRBV7-9 | . | CASSFRGPGNEQFF | TGTGCCAGCAGCTTCCGGGGGCCGGGGAATGAGCAGTTCTTC